Each of the 25 T cell receptor beta chains below was sequenced from the same sample in a study of T cell changes during pregnancy in multiple sclerosis. Sequencing was performed with immunoSEQ multiplex PCR; in TCRdb, only in-frame clones are kept and a portion is missing. The table records around 100,000 clones, 92% of them present only once. This material consisted of peripheral blood, taken after pregnancy. The receptors were gathered from a female donor with multiple sclerosis, enrolled in a pregnancy study.

The chain recombines TRBV29-1 with TRBJ2-1, with 11 bases identical to TRBD2. The CDR3 has 14 amino acids. V was clipped by 3 bases and J by 4 bases; unmatched bases: 2. Germline CDR1 is SQVTM and CDR2 is ANQGSEA. In DNA, the CDR3 is TGCAGCGTTGACCTAGCGGGGGGTTACAATGAGCAGTTCTTC. Residues: CSVDLAGGYNEQFF.

The chain has TRBV30 and TRBJ2-3; a possible D gene is TRBD2 (6 bases). The CDR3 sequence is 13 residues long. The V gene lost 7 bases and the J gene lost 3 bases, with 14 bases spanning the gap. Looked up from germline, CDR1 is GTSNPN and CDR2 is SVGIG (reference sequence). The CDR3 sequence is CAYQASDTDTQYF. The CDR3, as DNA: TGTGCCTACCAGGCTAGCGATACAGATACGCAGTATTTT.

The chain has TRBV21-1 and TRBJ1-4; TRBD1 is the table's D call, not checked against the DNA. TRBV21-1 is a documented pseudogene. The CDR3 totals 13 residues. CDR3 region: CASKQGSNEKLFF. CDR3 nucleotide sequence: TGTGCCAGCAAGCAGGGGTCTAATGAAAAACTGTTTTTT.

The genes are TRBV7-8 and TRBJ1-6, with D uncertain. The V and J ends lost 1 base and 2 bases respectively, with 6 bases between them. The CDR3 is 15 amino acids. Germline loops: CDR1 SGHVS, CDR2 FQNEAQ. Here the CDR3 reads CASSLGQAYNSPLHF. For the CDR3, the DNA is TGTGCCAGCAGCTTAGGGCAGGCCTATAATTCACCCCTCCACTTT.

This rearrangement joins TRBV9 to TRBJ2-3; D not resolved. V was clipped by 3 bases and J by 2 bases, with 10 bases between them. The CDR3 has 14 residues. Germline CDR1 is SGDLS and CDR2 is YYNGEE. DNA for the CDR3: TGTGCCAGCAGCGGATCGTGGGCCACAGATACGCAGTATTTT. Protein: CASSGSWATDTQYF.

This rearrangement joins TRBV5-4 to TRBJ2-7; 13 bases map to TRBD2. The CDR3 is 15 amino acids. V was clipped by 4 bases and J by 6 bases; unmatched bases: 7. The V gene's germline CDR1 is SGHNT and CDR2 YYREEE (reference sequence). In DNA form, the CDR3 reads TGTGCCAGCAGCCCCGGACTAGCGGGAGAGGTCGAGCAGTACTTC. It codes for CASSPGLAGEVEQYF.

The V and J genes are TRBV27 and TRBJ2-7; 9 nucleotides align to TRBD2. This CDR3 has 16 amino acids. Germline CDR1 is MNHEY and CDR2 is SMNVEV (reference sequence). The trim removed 7 bases at V and 3 bases at J, leaving 13 bases unmatched. The CDR3 bases are TGTGCCAGCACCAATACGGGGACTAGCAGAGACTACGAGCAGTACTTC. It specifies CASTNTGTSRDYEQYF.

The chain couples TRBV2 to TRBJ1-5; 9 bases map to TRBD1. Germline V gives CDR1 SNHLY, CDR2 FYNNEI. The junction had 4 bases not matched to a gene; V was cut back by 6 bases and J by 4 bases. The CDR3 has 14 amino acids. In nucleotides, the CDR3 is TGTGCCAGCAGCGGGACAGGGAGGAATCAGCCCCAGCATTTT. It is translated as CASSGTGRNQPQHF.

The rearrangement uses TRBV5-5 and TRBJ2-7; 8 bases align to TRBD1. The CDR3 extends over 14 amino acids. Germline V lookup: CDR1 SGHKS, CDR2 YYEKEE (reference sequence). J was trimmed by 5 bases and V by 5 bases; bases with no gene match: 9. CDR3 nucleotide sequence: TGTGCCAGCAGTTTACCTCAGGGGGCGGACGAGCAGTACTTC. It yields the protein CASSLPQGADEQYF. The full variable domain, in which reference TRBV5-5 and TRBJ2-7 provide the parts outside the CDR3, is DAGVTQSPTHLIKTRGQQVTLRCSPISGHKSVSWYQQVLGQGPQFIFQYYEKEERGRGNFPDRFSARQFPNYSSELNVNALLLGDSALYLCASSLPQGADEQYFGPGTRLTVT.

The rearrangement joins TRBV25-1 to TRBJ2-7, with 12 bases lining up with TRBD1. The CDR3 is 16 residues long. Germline CDR1 is MGHDK and CDR2 is SYGVNS. Germline trimming cut 4 bases from V and 1 base from J; bases unmatched to any gene: 5. The CDR3, as DNA: TGTGCCAGCAGTGGTTGGGACAGGGGGCTTTCCTACGAGCAGTACTTC. Translation gives CASSGWDRGLSYEQYF.

This clone came up once. CDR3 protein: CASSQQGADSGANVLTF. The CDR3 nucleotides read TGTGCCAGCAGCCAACAGGGGGCGGACTCTGGGGCCAACGTCCTGACTTTC. The chain employs TRBV5-5 and TRBJ2-6; 9 nucleotides align to TRBD1. Germline lookup yields CDR1 SGHKS and CDR2 YYEKEE (reference sequence). This CDR3 contains 17 residues. The junction had 5 bases not matched to a gene; V was cut back by 4 bases and J by 0 bases.

The chain uses TRBV4-2 and TRBJ1-5; D ambiguous. The germline V and J ends were trimmed by 1 base and 0 bases, with 7 bases remaining between them. CDR3 length: 15 amino acids. Germline lookup yields CDR1 LGHNA and CDR2 YNFKEQ. DNA of the CDR3: TGTGCCAGCAGCCAAGCGCAGAATAGCAATCAGCCCCAGCATTTT. Protein product: CASSQAQNSNQPQHF.

The chain joins TRBV27 to TRBJ1-2; D is perhaps TRBD1 (5 bases). The V end was cut by 8 bases, the J end by 8 bases, with 27 bases between. Germline CDR1 and CDR2: MNHEY and SMNVEV (reference sequence). The CDR3 totals 16 residues. CDR3 bases: TGTGCCAGCGGGCCTGGGGCAGCCCGGGCAGTATGGGGCTACACCTTC. Amino acids: CASGPGAARAVWGYTF.

The chain carries TRBV19 and TRBJ2-7; 9 bases agree with TRBD2. This CDR3 has 15 amino acids. The V gene end was trimmed by 4 bases and the J gene end by 0 bases; junction bases not matched to a gene: 4. The germline V gene has CDR1 LNHDA and CDR2 SQIVND (reference sequence). The CDR3 region has the DNA TGTGCCAGTAGTAGTAGCGGGGGCCTCTCCTACGAGCAGTACTTC. It translates to CASSSSGGLSYEQYF.

The chain employs TRBV29-1 and TRBJ1-1; D is possibly TRBD1 (5 bases). CDR3 length equals 13 residues. Trimming stripped 6 bases from V and 0 bases from J, with 11 bases between. Per germline, CDR1 SQVTM and CDR2 ANQGSEA. The DNA for the CDR3 is TGCAGCGTGGATCAGGGAATGAACACTGAAGCTTTCTTT. This encodes CSVDQGMNTEAFF. The full variable domain, rest sourced from reference TRBV29-1 and TRBJ1-1, is SAVISQKPSRDICQRGTSLTIQCQVDSQVTMMFWYRQQPGQSLTLIATANQGSEATYESGFVIDKFPISRPNLTFSTLTVSNMSPEDSSIYLCSVDQGMNTEAFFGQGTRLTVV.

The CDR3 nucleotides read TGCGCCAGCAGCCTCTGGACAGGGGGGTCCGGCTACACCTTC. It specifies CASSLWTGGSGYTF. The rearrangement uses TRBV5-1 and TRBJ1-2; 10 bases line up with TRBD1. V trimming: 4 bases; J trimming: 8 bases; junction bases outside the gene matches: 8. Looked up from germline, CDR1 is SGHRS and CDR2 is YFSETQ. The CDR3 spans 14 residues.

This clone was seen just once. The chain recombines TRBV10-1 with TRBJ1-5; 8 bases are shared with TRBD1. Looked up from germline, CDR1 is WNHNN and CDR2 is SYGVQD (reference sequence). The CDR3 has 20 amino acids. J was trimmed by 6 bases and V by 2 bases; bases with no gene match: 21. Here the CDR3 reads CASSETTPGGAPCLGQPQHF. For the CDR3, the DNA is TGCGCCAGCAGTGAGACTACTCCAGGGGGCGCCCCATGCCTGGGTCAGCCCCAGCATTTT.

CDR3 sequence: CAWSVNRAAGNQPQHF. The CDR3 coding sequence is TGTGCCTGGAGTGTCAACAGGGCGGCGGGCAATCAGCCCCAGCATTTT. The chain employs TRBV30 and TRBJ1-5; a weak D match, TRBD1 (6 bases). Germline V lookup: CDR1 GTSNPN, CDR2 SVGIG (reference sequence). The CDR3 sequence is 16 residues long. V dropped 0 bases and J dropped 2 bases, with 14 bases sitting between them. Full variable domain (rest looked up from reference TRBV30 and TRBJ1-5): SQTIHQWPATLVQPVGSPLSLECTVEGTSNPNLYWYRQAAGRGLQLLFYSVGIGQISSEVPQNLSASRPQDRQFILSSKKLLLSDSGFYLCAWSVNRAAGNQPQHFGDGTRLSIL.

The chain links TRBV19 to TRBJ2-3, with a tentative D call TRBD1 (6 bases). Germline assignment: CDR1 LNHDA and CDR2 SQIVND (reference sequence). The CDR3 is 15 amino acids. V shed 4 bases and J shed 6 bases, with 17 bases lying between them. The CDR3 protein is CASSTRQVPGDTQYF. The CDR3 nucleotides are TGTGCCAGTAGTACTAGACAGGTCCCGGGGGATACGCAGTATTTT. Drawing the rest from reference TRBV19 and TRBJ2-3, the complete variable domain is DGGITQSPKYLFRKEGQNVTLSCEQNLNHDAMYWYRQDPGQGLRLIYYSQIVNDFQKGDIAEGYSVSREKKESFPLTVTSAQKNPTAFYLCASSTRQVPGDTQYFGPGTRLTVL.

This chain uses TRBV15 with TRBJ2-7, with 10 bases fitting TRBD1. The V segment lost 1 base and the J segment 7 bases; nucleotides outside the gene matches: 4. The length of the CDR3 is 14 residues. Germline V lookup: CDR1 LNHNV, CDR2 YYDKDF (reference sequence). CDR3 amino acids: CATSRVGTGDEQYF. The CDR3 DNA reads as TGTGCCACCAGCAGAGTAGGGACAGGGGATGAGCAGTACTTC. The variable domain in full, with the rest retrieved from reference TRBV15 and TRBJ2-7, is DAMVIQNPRYQVTQFGKPVTLSCSQTLNHNVMYWYQQKSSQAPKLLFHYYDKDFNNEADTPDNFQSRRPNTSFCFLDIRSPGLGDTAMYLCATSRVGTGDEQYFGPGTRLTVT.

In its sample, this clone was seen once. The chain couples TRBV2 to TRBJ2-7; 8 bases agree with TRBD1. J gave up 3 bases and V 7 bases, and 5 bases lay outside the gene matches. The germline V gene encodes CDR1 SNHLY and CDR2 FYNNEI. The CDR3 has 13 residues. The CDR3 nucleotides are TGTGCCAGCACCTACAGGGGGGACTACGAGCAGTACTTC. Amino acid sequence: CASTYRGDYEQYF. The full variable domain, with the rest looked up from reference TRBV2 and TRBJ2-7, is EPEVTQTPSHQVTQMGQEVILRCVPISNHLYFYWYRQILGQKVEFLVSFYNNEISEKSEIFDDQFSVERPDGSNFTLKIRSTKLEDSAMYFCASTYRGDYEQYFGPGTRLTVT.

This chain connects TRBV27 to TRBJ2-7; the D gene is possibly TRBD2 (5 bases). CDR1 is MNHEY, CDR2 SMNVEV, per germline (reference sequence). Trimming cost V 0 bases and J 6 bases, with 9 bases left between them. This CDR3 is built from 13 residues. The CDR3 nucleotides read TGTGCCAGCAGTTTATCTGAACTAGTCGAGCAGTACTTC. Amino acids: CASSLSELVEQYF.

The J gene is TRBJ2-5, the V gene TRBV5-4, with 12 bases aligning to TRBD2. There are 15 residues in the CDR3. V dropped 3 bases and J dropped 9; count of bases not matched to a gene: 9. The germline gives CDR1 SGHNT, CDR2 YYREEE (reference sequence). Here the CDR3 DNA reads TGTGCCAGCAGCTCCCGACTAGCGGGGGTTGGGTCCCAGTACTTC. Protein product: CASSSRLAGVGSQYF.

The rearrangement links TRBV29-1 to TRBJ2-7; TRBD1 agrees at 8 bases. The CDR3 covers 14 residues. CDR1 and CDR2 from the germline V gene are SQVTM and ANQGSEA. The V and J ends lost 7 bases and 5 bases, in that order; junction bases with no gene match: 13. The CDR3 here is CSARRDRTADEQYF. The CDR3 DNA is TGCAGCGCCCGTAGGGACAGGACGGCAGACGAGCAGTACTTC.

The rearrangement links TRBV6-5 to TRBJ2-7; D unclear. V lost 5 bases to trimming and J lost 3 bases, with 5 bases between them. The CDR3 contains 11 residues. Germline V gene lookup returns CDR1 MNHEY and CDR2 SVGAGI. The CDR3 DNA is TGTGCCAGCAGTACGGGCTACGAGCAGTACTTC. Translation gives CASSTGYEQYF.